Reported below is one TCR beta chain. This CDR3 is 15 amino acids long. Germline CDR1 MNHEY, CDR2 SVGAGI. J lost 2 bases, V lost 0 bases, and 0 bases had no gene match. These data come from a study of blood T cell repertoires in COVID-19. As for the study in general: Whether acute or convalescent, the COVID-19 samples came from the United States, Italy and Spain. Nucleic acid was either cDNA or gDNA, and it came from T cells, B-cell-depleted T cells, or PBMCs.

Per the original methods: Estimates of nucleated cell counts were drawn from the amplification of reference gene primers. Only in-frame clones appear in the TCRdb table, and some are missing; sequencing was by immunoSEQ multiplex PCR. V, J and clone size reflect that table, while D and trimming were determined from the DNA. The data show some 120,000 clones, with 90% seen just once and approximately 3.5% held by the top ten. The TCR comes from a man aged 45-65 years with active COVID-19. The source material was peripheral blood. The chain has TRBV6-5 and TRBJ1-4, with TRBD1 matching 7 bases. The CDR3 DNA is TGTGCCAGCAGTTACTCGACAGGGACTAATGAAAAACTGTTTTTT. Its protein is CASSYSTGTNEKLFF.